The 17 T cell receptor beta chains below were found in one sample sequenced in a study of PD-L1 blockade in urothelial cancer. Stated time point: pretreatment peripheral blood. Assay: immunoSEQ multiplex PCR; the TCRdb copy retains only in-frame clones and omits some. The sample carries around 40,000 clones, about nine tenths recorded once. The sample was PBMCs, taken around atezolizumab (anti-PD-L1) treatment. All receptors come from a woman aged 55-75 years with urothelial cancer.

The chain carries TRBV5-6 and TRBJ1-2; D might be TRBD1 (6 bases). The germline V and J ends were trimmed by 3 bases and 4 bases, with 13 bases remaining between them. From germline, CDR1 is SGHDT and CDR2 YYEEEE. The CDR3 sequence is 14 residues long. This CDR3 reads CASSSTGGLYGYTF. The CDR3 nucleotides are TGTGCCAGCAGCTCCACCGGGGGGCTCTATGGCTACACCTTC.

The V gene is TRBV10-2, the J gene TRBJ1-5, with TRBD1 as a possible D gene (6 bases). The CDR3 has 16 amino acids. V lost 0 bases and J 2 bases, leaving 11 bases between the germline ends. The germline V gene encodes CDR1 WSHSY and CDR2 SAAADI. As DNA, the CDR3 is TGCGCCAGCAGTGAGTCGCGGACAGCCGGCAATCAGCCCCAGCATTTT. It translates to CASSESRTAGNQPQHF.

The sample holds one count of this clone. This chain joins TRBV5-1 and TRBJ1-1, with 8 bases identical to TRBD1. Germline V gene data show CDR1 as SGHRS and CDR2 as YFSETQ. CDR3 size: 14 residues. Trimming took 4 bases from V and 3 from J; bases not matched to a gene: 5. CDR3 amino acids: CASSPGGPDTEAFF. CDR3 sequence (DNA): TGCGCCAGCAGCCCAGGGGGCCCGGACACTGAAGCTTTCTTT.

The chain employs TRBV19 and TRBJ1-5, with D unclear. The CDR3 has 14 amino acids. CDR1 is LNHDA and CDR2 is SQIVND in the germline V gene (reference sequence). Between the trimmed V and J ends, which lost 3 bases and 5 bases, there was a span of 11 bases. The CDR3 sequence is CASSIRGHHQPQHF. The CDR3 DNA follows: TGTGCCAGTAGTATCCGAGGTCACCATCAGCCCCAGCATTTT.

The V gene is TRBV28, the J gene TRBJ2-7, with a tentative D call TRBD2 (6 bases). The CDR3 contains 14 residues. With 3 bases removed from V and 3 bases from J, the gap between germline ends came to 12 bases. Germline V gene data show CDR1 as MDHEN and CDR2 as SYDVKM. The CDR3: CASSFGFGGYEQYF. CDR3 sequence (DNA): TGTGCCAGCAGTTTCGGCTTCGGGGGCTACGAGCAGTACTTC.

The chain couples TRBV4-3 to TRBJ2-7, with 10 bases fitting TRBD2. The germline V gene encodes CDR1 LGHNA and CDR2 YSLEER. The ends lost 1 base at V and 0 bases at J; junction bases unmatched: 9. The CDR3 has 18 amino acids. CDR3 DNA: TGCGCCAGCAGCCAAGGGGGACCTGGACTAGCGGCCTCCTACGAGCAGTACTTC. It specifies CASSQGGPGLAASYEQYF.

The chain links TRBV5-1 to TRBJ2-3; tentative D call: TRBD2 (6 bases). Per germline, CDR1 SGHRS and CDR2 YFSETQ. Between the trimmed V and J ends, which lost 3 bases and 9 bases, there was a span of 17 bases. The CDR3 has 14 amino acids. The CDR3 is CASSSNSGSETQYF. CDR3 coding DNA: TGCGCCAGCAGCTCAAACTCCGGGAGTGAGACGCAGTATTTT. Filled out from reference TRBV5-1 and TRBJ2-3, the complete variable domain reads KAGVTQTPRYLIKTRGQQVTLSCSPISGHRSVSWYQQTPGQGLQFLFEYFSETQRNKGNFPGRFSGRQFSNSRSEMNVSTLELGDSALYLCASSSNSGSETQYFGPGTRLTVL.

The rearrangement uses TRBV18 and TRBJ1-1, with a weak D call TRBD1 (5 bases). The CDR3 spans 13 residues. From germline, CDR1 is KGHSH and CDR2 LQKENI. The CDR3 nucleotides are TGTGCGACCTCGGTGGGGCCTGGCACTGAAGCTTTCTTT. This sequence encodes CATSVGPGTEAFF.

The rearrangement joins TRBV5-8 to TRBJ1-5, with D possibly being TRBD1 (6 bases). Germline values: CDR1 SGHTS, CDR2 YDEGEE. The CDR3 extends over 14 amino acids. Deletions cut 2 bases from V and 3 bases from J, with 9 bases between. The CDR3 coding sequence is TGTGCCAGCAGCTTCGACAGGTCCAATCAGCCCCAGCATTTT. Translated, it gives CASSFDRSNQPQHF.

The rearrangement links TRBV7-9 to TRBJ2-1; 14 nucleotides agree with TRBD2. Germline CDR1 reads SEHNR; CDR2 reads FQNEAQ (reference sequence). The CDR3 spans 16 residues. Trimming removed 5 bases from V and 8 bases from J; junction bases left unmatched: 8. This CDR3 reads CASSMRTSGRIDEQFF. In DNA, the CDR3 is TGTGCCAGCAGCATGAGGACTAGCGGGAGGATCGATGAGCAGTTCTTC.

CDR3 in DNA: TGTGCCAGCAGCTTAAATCGGGTTGTAGGTGAAAAACTGTTTTTT. Its translation: CASSLNRVVGEKLFF. The chain carries TRBV7-6 and TRBJ1-4; D ambiguous. V was pared by 2 bases and J by 7 bases, with 14 bases between. The CDR3 covers 15 residues. From germline, CDR1 is SGHVS and CDR2 FNYEAQ.

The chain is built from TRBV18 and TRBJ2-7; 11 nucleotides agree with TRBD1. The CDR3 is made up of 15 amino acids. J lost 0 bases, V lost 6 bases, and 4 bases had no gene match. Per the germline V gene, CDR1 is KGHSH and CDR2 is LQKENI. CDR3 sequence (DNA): TGTGCCAGCTCCGTTGGGACAGGGGGCTCCTACGAGCAGTACTTC. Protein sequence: CASSVGTGGSYEQYF.

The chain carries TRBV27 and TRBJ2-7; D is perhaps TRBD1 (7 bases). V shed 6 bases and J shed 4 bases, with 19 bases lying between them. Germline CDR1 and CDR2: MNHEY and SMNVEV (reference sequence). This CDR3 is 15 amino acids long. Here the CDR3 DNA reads TGTGCCAGCAGCGCCGACAGGGACTTATTATACGAGCAGTACTTC. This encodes CASSADRDLLYEQYF.

The CDR3 protein is CASSAGLAGGPGDTQYF. In DNA form, the CDR3 reads TGCGCCAGCAGCGCCGGACTAGCGGGAGGGCCCGGAGATACGCAGTATTTT. The rearrangement uses TRBV5-1 and TRBJ2-3; 15 bases match TRBD2. The CDR3 totals 17 residues. Per germline, CDR1 SGHRS and CDR2 YFSETQ. J lost 5 bases, V lost 4 bases, and 8 bases had no gene match.

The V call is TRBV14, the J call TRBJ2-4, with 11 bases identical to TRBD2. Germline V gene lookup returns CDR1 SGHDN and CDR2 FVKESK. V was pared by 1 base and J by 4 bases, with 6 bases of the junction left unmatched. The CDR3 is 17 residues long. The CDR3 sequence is CASSQGGLAATKNIQYF. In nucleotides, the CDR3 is TGTGCCAGCAGCCAAGGGGGACTAGCGGCGACTAAAAACATTCAGTACTTC.

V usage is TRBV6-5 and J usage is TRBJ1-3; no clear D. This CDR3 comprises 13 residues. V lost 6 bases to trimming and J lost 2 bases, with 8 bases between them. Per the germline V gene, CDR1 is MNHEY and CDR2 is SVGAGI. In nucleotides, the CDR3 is TGTGCCAGCAGAATAACAGCTGGAAACACCATATATTTT. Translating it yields CASRITAGNTIYF.

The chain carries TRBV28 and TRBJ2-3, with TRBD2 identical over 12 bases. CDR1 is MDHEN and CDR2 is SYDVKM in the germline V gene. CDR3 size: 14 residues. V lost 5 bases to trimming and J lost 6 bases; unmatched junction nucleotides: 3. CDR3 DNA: TGTGCCAGCAGTCCTAGCGGGAGGGATGATACGCAGTATTTT. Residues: CASSPSGRDDTQYF.